The 20 T cell receptor beta chains in this list originate from one sample, sequenced in a study of OX40 agonist ivuxolimab in advanced cancers. Data came from immunoSEQ multiplex PCR; TCRdb stores just in-frame clones and leaves some out. The data hold more than 12,000 clones, with around 84% observed a single time. Sequences were derived from CD4+ or CD8+ T cells sorted from blood, sampled in a trial of the OX40 agonist ivuxolimab. The receptors come from an adult with an advanced solid tumor such as melanoma, head and neck, liver or kidney cancer.

This clone was seen a single time. The rearrangement joins TRBV4-3 to TRBJ2-7; D gene ambiguous. V shed 0 bases and J shed 3 bases, with 12 bases lying between them. Germline assignment: CDR1 LGHNA and CDR2 YSLEER. The CDR3 is 15 residues long. The DNA for the CDR3 is TGCGCCAGCAGCCAAGACAGATTCACGTTCTACGAGCAGTACTTC. Translating it yields CASSQDRFTFYEQYF.

This clone was picked up one time. The chain is built from TRBV9 and TRBJ2-5; the match to TRBD1 covers 7 bases. From germline, CDR1 is SGDLS and CDR2 YYNGEE. With V trimmed by 3 bases and J by 5 bases, 7 bases remained unmatched. This CDR3 spans 14 amino acids. This CDR3 reads CASSGGQRSETQYF. CDR3 nucleotides: TGTGCCAGCAGCGGGGGACAGCGCTCGGAGACCCAGTACTTC.

This rearrangement joins TRBV4-1 to TRBJ2-7, with 7 bases matching TRBD1. The junction had 8 bases not matched to a gene; V was cut back by 2 bases and J by 4 bases. Germline CDR1 reads MGHRA; CDR2 reads YSYEKL. The CDR3 runs 15 residues. CDR3 loop: CASSQSQDRPYEQYF. Written as DNA, the CDR3 is TGCGCCAGCAGCCAAAGTCAGGACAGGCCATACGAGCAGTACTTC.

V is TRBV7-3 and J is TRBJ2-5; 7 bases map to TRBD2. Per germline, CDR1 SGHTA and CDR2 FQGTGA. The length of the CDR3 is 15 residues. Losses at the gene ends were 3 bases for V and 2 bases for J; bases not matched to a gene: 6. The CDR3 loop is CASSFLGGSQETQYF. The CDR3 DNA reads TGTGCCAGCAGCTTCCTCGGGGGGAGTCAAGAGACCCAGTACTTC.

The chain is built from TRBV5-1 and TRBJ2-2, with 8 bases aligning to TRBD1. Germline V gene sequence: CDR1 SGHRS, CDR2 YFSETQ. V dropped 4 bases and J dropped 1; count of bases not matched to a gene: 9. The CDR3 runs to 17 residues. DNA for the CDR3: TGCGCCAGCAGCACCTATTTGACAGGGGTGAACACCGGGGAGCTGTTTTTT. It specifies CASSTYLTGVNTGELFF.

The rearrangement links TRBV7-9 to TRBJ1-2; D perhaps matches TRBD1 (6 bases). The CDR3 totals 15 residues. V lost 5 bases to trimming and J lost 0 bases, with 13 bases between them. In germline, CDR1 is SEHNR, CDR2 FQNEAQ (reference sequence). CDR3 sequence (DNA): TGTGCCAGCAGCCCGGACAGTCACCCTAACTATGGCTACACCTTC. Translating it yields CASSPDSHPNYGYTF.

The rearrangement joins TRBV7-6 to TRBJ2-2; 7 bases fit TRBD2. Germline V gives CDR1 SGHVS, CDR2 FNYEAQ. The CDR3 contains 15 residues. The V gene end was trimmed by 4 bases and the J gene end by 6 bases; junction bases not matched to a gene: 8. In DNA, the CDR3 is TGTGCCAGCAGCTCCCGACTAGCTGGGGCCGGGGAGCTGTTTTTT. Translated: CASSSRLAGAGELFF.

This sequence joins TRBV6-5 and TRBJ2-7, with D tentatively TRBD2 (5 bases). The CDR3 contains 13 residues. Germline lookup yields CDR1 MNHEY and CDR2 SVGAGI. The ends were cut back, 5 bases at V and 3 bases at J, with 11 bases in the middle. The CDR3 DNA follows: TGTGCCAGCAGTCAAGGACTTTTCTACGAGCAGTACTTC. It yields the protein CASSQGLFYEQYF.

V and J are TRBV27 and TRBJ2-3; D remains ambiguous. V was clipped by 8 bases and J by 2 bases, with 5 bases between them. Germline values: CDR1 MNHEY, CDR2 SMNVEV (reference sequence). The CDR3 runs to 11 residues. Here the CDR3 reads CASEDTDTQYF. CDR3 bases: TGTGCCAGCGAAGACACAGATACGCAGTATTTT.

This clone was picked up one time. The chain has TRBV6-5 and TRBJ2-7; 10 nucleotides line up with TRBD2. V trimming: 0 bases; J trimming: 7 bases; junction bases outside the gene matches: 6. The CDR3 runs 15 residues. Germline V gives CDR1 MNHEY, CDR2 SVGAGI. Written as DNA, the CDR3 is TGTGCCAGCAGTTACTCGCTAGCGGGAGAAAGGGAGCAGTACTTC. It encodes CASSYSLAGEREQYF.

The chain is built from TRBV30 and TRBJ1-5; D is uncertain. CDR1 and CDR2 from the germline V gene are GTSNPN and SVGIG (reference sequence). CDR3 size: 15 residues. V dropped 1 base and J dropped 3 bases, with 13 bases sitting between them. This CDR3 is CAWSGGYGDNQPQHF. The CDR3 coding sequence is TGTGCCTGGAGTGGAGGGTATGGTGACAATCAGCCCCAGCATTTT.

V usage is TRBV6-6 and J usage is TRBJ1-1; 8 nucleotides align to TRBD1. The CDR3 extends over 16 amino acids. Germline assignment: CDR1 MNHNY and CDR2 SVGAGI (reference sequence). V shed 2 bases, J shed 3 bases, and the junction held 8 bases outside the gene matches. CDR3 residues: CASSYAAGGAHTEAFF. For the CDR3, the DNA is TGTGCCAGCAGTTACGCGGCAGGGGGCGCGCACACTGAAGCTTTCTTT.

The gene calls are TRBV4-2 and TRBJ2-3; TRBD1 might be the D (6 bases). The CDR3 has 15 amino acids. V was pared by 5 bases and J by 4 bases, with 16 bases between. Germline lookup yields CDR1 LGHNA and CDR2 YNFKEQ. Here the CDR3 DNA reads TGTGCCAGCAGCTTGTCCGGGACAACCCCAGATACGCAGTATTTT. Amino acids: CASSLSGTTPDTQYF.

In this sample, this clone turned up once. The genes are TRBV10-1 and TRBJ2-3; D possibly corresponds to TRBD2 (6 bases). V shed 3 bases and J shed 4 bases, with 11 bases lying between them. Germline V gene lookup returns CDR1 WNHNN and CDR2 SYGVQD (reference sequence). The CDR3 loop spans 14 amino acids. The CDR3 coding sequence is TGCGCCAGCAGTGAAGGTGGAGGGGCAGATACGCAGTATTTT. This sequence encodes CASSEGGGADTQYF.

This clone was seen once. The CDR3 region has the DNA TGTGCCAGCAGCGTCAATCCCGGGGAGCTGTTTTTT. Residues: CASSVNPGELFF. This chain links TRBV9 with TRBJ2-2; D call uncertain. CDR1 and CDR2 from the germline V gene are SGDLS and YYNGEE. V dropped 2 bases and J dropped 6 bases, with 5 bases sitting between them. The CDR3 covers 12 residues.

The V gene is TRBV4-3, the J gene TRBJ2-2, with D possibly matching TRBD2 (6 bases). V lost 0 bases, J lost 4 bases, and 12 bases lay in between. Germline values: CDR1 LGHNA, CDR2 YSLEER. This CDR3 has 16 amino acids. The CDR3 protein is CASSQDRGFSTGELFF. The CDR3, as DNA: TGCGCCAGCAGCCAAGATCGGGGGTTTTCCACCGGGGAGCTGTTTTTT.

This sequence joins TRBV29-1 and TRBJ2-1; D possibly matches TRBD1 or TRBD2 (5 bases each). The CDR3 runs to 12 residues. Germline-derived CDR1 and CDR2 are SQVTM and ANQGSEA. The V and J ends lost 7 bases and 7 bases respectively, with 14 bases between them. The CDR3 protein is CSATGTRNEQFF. CDR3 DNA sequence: TGCAGCGCCACCGGGACCCGGAATGAGCAGTTCTTC.

V is TRBV28 and J is TRBJ2-7; D uncertain. Germline loops: CDR1 MDHEN, CDR2 SYDVKM. V was shortened by 5 bases and J by 5 bases, with 16 bases between the two germline ends. This CDR3 region has 14 residues. The CDR3 DNA follows: TGTGCCAGCAGTCAAAGGACGTCGTGGCACGAGCAGTACTTC. This sequence encodes CASSQRTSWHEQYF. The whole variable domain, remainder taken from reference TRBV28 and TRBJ2-7, is DVKVTQSSRYLVKRTGEKVFLECVQDMDHENMFWYRQDPGLGLRLIYFSYDVKMKEKGDIPEGYSVSREKKERFSLILESASTNQTSMYLCASSQRTSWHEQYFGPGTRLTVT.

The chain couples TRBV9 to TRBJ2-2; tentatively, D is TRBD1 or TRBD2 (5 bases each). This CDR3 region has 14 residues. The germline gives CDR1 SGDLS, CDR2 YYNGEE. The ends were cut back, 7 bases at V and 3 bases at J, with 13 bases in the middle. The CDR3 DNA sequence: TGTGCCAGCCAACGGGAAGGGGACACCGGGGAGCTGTTTTTT. Protein sequence: CASQREGDTGELFF.

The chain is built from TRBV15 and TRBJ2-1; D is perhaps TRBD1 (6 bases). Germline CDR1 reads LNHNV; CDR2 reads YYDKDF (reference sequence). This CDR3 is 13 amino acids long. V lost 4 bases and J lost 7, with 11 bases in between. The CDR3: CATSKQGRNEQFF. The CDR3 DNA reads TGTGCCACCAGCAAACAGGGTCGAAATGAGCAGTTCTTC.